This TCR beta chain was identified during a study of control samples from healthy donors and cancer patients. Assay: immunoSEQ multiplex PCR; the TCRdb copy retains only in-frame clones and omits some. The sample has 110,000 to 150,000 clones, under 90% seen once; the top ten hold less than 5.5%. Trimming cost V 0 bases and J 1 base, with 8 bases left between them. This CDR3 contains 15 residues. Germline CDR1 SGHKS, CDR2 YYEKEE (reference sequence). The TCR comes from a man aged 25-45 years in good health. Material: blood. The chain couples TRBV5-5 to TRBJ2-1; tentatively, D is TRBD1 (5 bases). The CDR3 DNA reads as TGTGCCAGCAGCTTGGAGGGGAATTCCTACAATGAGCAGTTCTTC. Translating gives CASSLEGNSYNEQFF.